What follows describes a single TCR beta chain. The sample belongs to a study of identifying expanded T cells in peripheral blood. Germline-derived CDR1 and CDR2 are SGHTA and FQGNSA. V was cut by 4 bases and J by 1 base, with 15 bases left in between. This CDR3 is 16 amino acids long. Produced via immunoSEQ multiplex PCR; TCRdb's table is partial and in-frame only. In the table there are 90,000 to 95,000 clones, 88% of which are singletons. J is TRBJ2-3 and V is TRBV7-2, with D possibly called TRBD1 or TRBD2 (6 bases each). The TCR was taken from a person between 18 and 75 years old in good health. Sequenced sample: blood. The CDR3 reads CASSSLGGGGTDTQYF. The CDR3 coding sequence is TGTGCCAGCAGCTCCTTGGGGGGCGGGGGCACAGATACGCAGTATTTT.